This TCR beta chain was sequenced during a study of T cells in Graves' hyperthyroidism and ophthalmopathy. This clonotype appeared many times. The length of the CDR3 is 18 residues. V lost 6 bases to trimming and J lost 0 bases, with 20 bases between them. Regions amplified from RNA transcripts were the TCR beta CDR3 regions. The HTBI primer set drove a first-round RT-PCR of the TCR CDR3. TCRdb re-analysed the multiplex PCR reads in MiXCR, keeping a single row per CDR3 protein. The table records a few hundred thousand distinct CDR3 sequences, less than 20% of them present only once. This TCR was sampled from a woman aged 18 to 35 with Graves' hyperthyroidism that later progressed to Graves' ophthalmopathy. The rearrangement uses TRBV12-3 or TRBV12-4 and TRBJ1-4, with D perhaps TRBD1 (5 bases). What was sequenced was blood. The CDR3 loop is CASSPWGGRSTTNEKLFF. For the CDR3, the DNA is TGTGCCAGCAGCCCCTGGGGGGGACGTAGTACAACTAATGAAAAACTGTTTTTT.